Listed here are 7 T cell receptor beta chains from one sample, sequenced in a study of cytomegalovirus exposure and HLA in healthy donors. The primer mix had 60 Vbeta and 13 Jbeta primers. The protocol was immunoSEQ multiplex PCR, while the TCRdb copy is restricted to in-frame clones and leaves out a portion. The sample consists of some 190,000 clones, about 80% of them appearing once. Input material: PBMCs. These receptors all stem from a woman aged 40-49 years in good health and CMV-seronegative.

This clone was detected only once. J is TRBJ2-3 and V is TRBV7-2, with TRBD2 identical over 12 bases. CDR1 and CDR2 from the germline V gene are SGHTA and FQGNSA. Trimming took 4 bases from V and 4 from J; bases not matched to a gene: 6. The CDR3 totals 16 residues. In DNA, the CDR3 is TGTGCCAGCAGCTCGACTAGCGGGAGCCCCGCAGATACGCAGTATTTT. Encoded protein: CASSSTSGSPADTQYF.

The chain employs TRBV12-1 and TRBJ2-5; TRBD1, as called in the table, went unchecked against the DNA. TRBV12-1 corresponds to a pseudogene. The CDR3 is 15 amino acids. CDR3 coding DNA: TGTGCCAGCAGCTTTGAACAGGGGGCGCGAGAGACCCAGTACTTC. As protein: CASSFEQGARETQYF.

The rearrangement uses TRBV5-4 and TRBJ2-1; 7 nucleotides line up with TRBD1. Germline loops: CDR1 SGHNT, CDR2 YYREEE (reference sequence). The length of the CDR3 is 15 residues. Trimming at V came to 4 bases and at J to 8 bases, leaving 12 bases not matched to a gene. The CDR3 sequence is CASSGERQGKDEQFF. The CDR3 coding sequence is TGTGCCAGCAGCGGGGAGAGACAGGGTAAAGATGAGCAGTTCTTC.

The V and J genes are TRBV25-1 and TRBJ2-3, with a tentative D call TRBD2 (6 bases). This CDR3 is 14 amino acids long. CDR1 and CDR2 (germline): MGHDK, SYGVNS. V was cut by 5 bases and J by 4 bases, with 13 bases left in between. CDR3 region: CASSFRRASDTQYF. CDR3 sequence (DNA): TGTGCCAGCAGTTTCAGGAGGGCCTCAGATACGCAGTATTTT. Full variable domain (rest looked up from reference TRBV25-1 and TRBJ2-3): EADIYQTPRYLVIGTGKKITLECSQTMGHDKMYWYQQDPGMELHLIHYSYGVNSTEKGDLSSESTVSRIRTEHFPLTLESARPSHTSQYLCASSFRRASDTQYFGPGTRLTVL.

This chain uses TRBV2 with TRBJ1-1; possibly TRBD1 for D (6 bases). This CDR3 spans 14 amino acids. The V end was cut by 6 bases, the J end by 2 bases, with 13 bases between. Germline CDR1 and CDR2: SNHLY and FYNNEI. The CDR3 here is CASSIGQKNTEAFF. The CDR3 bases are TGTGCCAGCAGCATCGGACAGAAAAACACTGAAGCTTTCTTT.

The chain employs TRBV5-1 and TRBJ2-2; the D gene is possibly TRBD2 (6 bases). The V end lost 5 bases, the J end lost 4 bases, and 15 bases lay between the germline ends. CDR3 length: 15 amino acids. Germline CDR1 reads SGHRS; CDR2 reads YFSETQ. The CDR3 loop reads CASSGGNVGTGELFF. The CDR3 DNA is TGCGCCAGCAGTGGCGGGAACGTGGGCACCGGGGAGCTGTTTTTT.

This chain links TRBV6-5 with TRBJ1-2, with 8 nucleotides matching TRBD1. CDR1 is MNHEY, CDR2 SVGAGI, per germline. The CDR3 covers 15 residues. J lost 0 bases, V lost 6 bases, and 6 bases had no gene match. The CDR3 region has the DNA TGTGCCAGCAGATTGACAGGGGTGTCTAACTATGGCTACACCTTC. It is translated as CASRLTGVSNYGYTF.